Listed below are T cell receptor beta chains from one sample, sequenced in a study of blood T cell repertoires in COVID-19. Produced via immunoSEQ multiplex PCR; TCRdb's table is partial and in-frame only. The sample gives about 260,000 clones, roughly 79% of which show up once; about 1.9% is in the top ten. Sequencing input: peripheral blood. The receptors originated from an elderly woman with acute or convalescent COVID-19. CDR3s include the opening cysteine and the closing phenylalanine or tryptophan. Rows may omit the clone size; those that give it use once, few, many or a size class.

clone_size: .; cdr3_length: 18; j_call: TRBJ2-7; v_call: TRBV5-1; cdr3_aa: CASSLGLAGAKFSYEQYF
clone_size: .; cdr3_length: 16; j_call: TRBJ1-4; v_call: TRBV25-1; cdr3_aa: CASSEPGQGADEKLFF
clone_size: .; cdr3_length: 15; j_call: TRBJ2-7; v_call: TRBV6-6; cdr3_aa: CASSYSLAGPYEQYF
clone_size: .; cdr3_length: 15; j_call: TRBJ1-5; v_call: TRBV6-5; cdr3_aa: CASSPIGGRNQPQHF
clone_size: .; cdr3_length: 17; j_call: TRBJ2-1; v_call: TRBV7-2; cdr3_aa: CASSRTSGRARVNEQFF
clone_size: .; cdr3_length: 14; j_call: TRBJ1-2; v_call: TRBV6-5; cdr3_aa: CASSYSGRGSGYTF
clone_size: .; cdr3_length: 13; j_call: TRBJ2-1; v_call: TRBV2; cdr3_aa: CASKVGGGNEQFF
clone_size: few; cdr3_length: 13; j_call: TRBJ1-2; v_call: TRBV4-1; cdr3_aa: CASRVQGAGGYTF
clone_size: .; cdr3_length: 15; j_call: TRBJ1-1; v_call: TRBV18; cdr3_aa: CASSSGQGVNTEAFF
clone_size: .; cdr3_length: 14; j_call: TRBJ2-5; v_call: TRBV13; cdr3_aa: CASSTLAGAETQYF